The next 20 T cell receptor beta chains were all read from a single sample in a study of T cell clones after liver transplantation. Data came from immunoSEQ multiplex PCR; TCRdb stores just in-frame clones and leaves some out. The sample yields 51,000 or so clones, 80% to 90% seen once. The sequencing here drew on CD8+ T cells from blood, taken 12 months after liver transplant. The receptors stem from a human patient who received a liver transplant. The graft donor may have given rise to some T cells.

DNA of the CDR3: TGCGCCAGCAGCTTGGGGGACTATGGTCAGCCCCAGCATTTT. Translation gives CASSLGDYGQPQHF. The chain has TRBV5-1 and TRBJ1-5; D might be TRBD1 (5 bases). The ends were cut back, 0 bases at V and 6 bases at J, with 10 bases in the middle. Germline CDR1 SGHRS, CDR2 YFSETQ. This CDR3 contains 14 residues.

The gene calls are TRBV19 and TRBJ1-5; D remains ambiguous. This CDR3 has 14 amino acids. CDR1 is LNHDA and CDR2 is SQIVND in the germline V gene (reference sequence). Trimming pared 5 bases from V and 2 bases from J, leaving 10 bases between. The DNA for the CDR3 is TGTGCCAGTAGTGCCTACAGCGGCAATCAGCCCCAGCATTTT. Translated, it gives CASSAYSGNQPQHF.

Comments on this clone: The sample has other DNA sequences that encode this CDR3 too. The gene calls are TRBV28 and TRBJ1-1, with no clear D. Germline assignment: CDR1 MDHEN and CDR2 SYDVKM. This CDR3 has 11 residues. Trimming took 2 bases from V and 4 from J, leaving 2 bases between them. The CDR3, as DNA: TGTGCCAGCAGTTTAGGCACTGAAGCTTTCTTT. Amino acids: CASSLGTEAFF.

This clone came up a few times. The genes are TRBV6-1 and TRBJ2-1, with D possibly being TRBD2 (6 bases). CDR3 size: 15 residues. Germline lookup yields CDR1 MNHNS and CDR2 SASEGT. V lost 1 base and J 5 bases, leaving 12 bases between the germline ends. In nucleotides, the CDR3 is TGTGCCAGCAGTGAAGAGCGGGTACATGACAATGAGCAGTTCTTC. It translates to CASSEERVHDNEQFF.

The V and J genes are TRBV6-1 and TRBJ1-1; D is undetermined. Germline V gene lookup returns CDR1 MNHNS and CDR2 SASEGT. The CDR3 is 13 amino acids. The germline V and J ends were trimmed by 6 bases and 5 bases, with 13 bases remaining between them. The CDR3 reads CASSPRGRTEAFF. CDR3 DNA sequence: TGTGCCAGCAGCCCTCGGGGAAGGACTGAAGCTTTCTTT.

The chain links TRBV9 to TRBJ2-7; tentatively, D is TRBD1 (6 bases). Germline V CDR1 and CDR2: SGDLS, YYNGEE. This CDR3 comprises 14 residues. V lost 4 bases and J 0 bases, leaving 11 bases between the germline ends. The CDR3 reads CASSLGTYSYEQYF. CDR3 nucleotides: TGTGCCAGCAGCCTTGGGACATACTCCTACGAGCAGTACTTC. The complete variable domain, with remaining parts taken from reference TRBV9 and TRBJ2-7, reads DSGVTQTPKHLITATGQRVTLRCSPRSGDLSVYWYQQSLDQGLQFLIQYYNGEERAKGNILERFSAQQFPDLHSELNLSSLELGDSALYFCASSLGTYSYEQYFGPGTRLTVT.

The gene calls are TRBV27 and TRBJ1-2, with a tentative D call TRBD1 (6 bases). The CDR3 has 13 amino acids. With 3 bases removed from V and 3 bases from J, the gap between germline ends came to 8 bases. Germline CDR1 and CDR2: MNHEY and SMNVEV (reference sequence). The CDR3 region has the DNA TGTGCCAGCAGTTTTTGGACAGACTATGGCTACACCTTC. Translating gives CASSFWTDYGYTF.

The chain employs TRBV27 and TRBJ2-5, with D possibly matching TRBD1 (6 bases). V lost 3 bases and J 1 base, leaving 12 bases between the germline ends. Per the germline V gene, CDR1 is MNHEY and CDR2 is SMNVEV (reference sequence). The CDR3 runs to 15 residues. CDR3 nucleotide sequence: TGTGCCAGCAGTTTTCTCGGACAGCCCCAAGAGACCCAGTACTTC. It encodes CASSFLGQPQETQYF.

By sample fraction, this clone is medium-sized. The genes are TRBV7-8 and TRBJ2-7; a possible D gene is TRBD1 (6 bases). CDR3 size: 18 residues. Per the germline V gene, CDR1 is SGHVS and CDR2 is FQNEAQ. The ends were cut back, 0 bases at V and 3 bases at J, with 21 bases in the middle. The DNA of the CDR3 is TGTGCCAGCAGCTTAGCGCTAAACGGTGCAGGGGTGAACTACGAGCAGTACTTC. Its protein product is CASSLALNGAGVNYEQYF.

CDR3 nucleotide sequence: TGTGCCAGTAGTATAAGGCTTGGGGCTGGGCAGTACTTC. Its protein product is CASSIRLGAGQYF. The chain employs TRBV19 and TRBJ2-7; weak D call: TRBD1 (5 bases). The length of the CDR3 is 13 residues. Germline CDR1 reads LNHDA; CDR2 reads SQIVND (reference sequence). The germline V and J ends were trimmed by 2 bases and 9 bases, with 14 bases remaining between them.

The gene calls are TRBV7-8 and TRBJ2-7; TRBD2 matches 13 bases. V trimming: 5 bases; J trimming: 3 bases; junction bases outside the gene matches: 13. CDR3 length: 18 residues. CDR1 and CDR2 from the germline V gene are SGHVS and FQNEAQ. The CDR3 sequence: CASSIWPRTSGSNYEQYF. The DNA for the CDR3 is TGTGCCAGCAGCATATGGCCCCGGACTAGCGGGAGTAACTACGAGCAGTACTTC. Based on the CDR3 plus reference TRBV7-8 and TRBJ2-7, the full variable domain is GAGVSQSPRYKVAKRGQDVALRCDPISGHVSLFWYQQALGQGPEFLTYFQNEAQLDKSGLPSDRFFAERPEGSVSTLKIQRTQQEDSAVYLCASSIWPRTSGSNYEQYFGPGTRLTVT.

The CDR3 here is CASSPSRDPLGDEQFF. The CDR3 DNA reads as TGTGCCAGCAGCCCAAGCCGGGACCCACTCGGGGATGAGCAGTTCTTC. The chain carries TRBV7-3 and TRBJ2-1; either TRBD1 or TRBD2 may supply D (5 bases each). Germline lookup yields CDR1 SGHTA and CDR2 FQGTGA. Trimming shortened V by 5 bases and J by 8 bases, and 22 bases separated the two germline ends. The length of the CDR3 is 16 residues.

The CDR3 DNA reads as TGCGCCAGCAGCCAAGTAAGCGGGAGCTCGGAGACCCAGTACTTC. Its translation: CASSQVSGSSETQYF. This chain connects TRBV4-1 to TRBJ2-5; 8 bases fit TRBD2. The germline V gene encodes CDR1 MGHRA and CDR2 YSYEKL. The CDR3 is 15 amino acids. The ends lost 1 base at V and 5 bases at J; junction bases unmatched: 6.

This clone came up once. This chain uses TRBV19 with TRBJ1-1; D possibly corresponds to TRBD1 (5 bases). V was shortened by 3 bases and J by 7 bases, with 15 bases between the two germline ends. Germline V CDR1 and CDR2: LNHDA, SQIVND (reference sequence). The CDR3 consists of 14 residues. Here the CDR3 reads CASSIGTEADEAFF. In DNA form, the CDR3 reads TGTGCCAGTAGTATTGGGACGGAGGCAGATGAAGCTTTCTTT.

The chain uses TRBV7-9 and TRBJ1-1, with unresolved D. Germline CDR1 reads SEHNR; CDR2 reads FQNEAQ (reference sequence). V lost 3 bases and J 1 base, leaving 18 bases between the germline ends. CDR3 size: 17 residues. CDR3 nucleotide sequence: TGTGCCAGCAGCTTGAGTTTCGGGGTGGACTGGAACACTGAAGCTTTCTTT. It translates to CASSLSFGVDWNTEAFF.

The chain has TRBV2 and TRBJ1-1; D unclear. The V end lost 6 bases, the J end lost 1 base, and 12 bases lay between the germline ends. From germline, CDR1 is SNHLY and CDR2 FYNNEI. CDR3 length: 14 residues. The CDR3 DNA reads TGTGCCAGCAGGGCCGGGCCCCCGAACACTGAAGCTTTCTTT. This encodes CASRAGPPNTEAFF.

This sequence joins TRBV28 and TRBJ2-7; 10 bases are shared with TRBD2. J was trimmed by 4 bases and V by 5 bases; bases with no gene match: 5. CDR1 MDHEN and CDR2 SYDVKM come from the germline V gene. CDR3 length equals 14 residues. CDR3 sequence: CASSTPSGGYEQYF. The CDR3, as DNA: TGTGCCAGCAGTACCCCTAGCGGGGGATACGAGCAGTACTTC.

The V call is TRBV7-3, the J call TRBJ2-5, with 10 bases lining up with TRBD2. Germline V gives CDR1 SGHTA, CDR2 FQGTGA. The CDR3 loop spans 15 amino acids. After removal of 7 bases from V and 5 bases from J, the junction contained 10 bases not matched to a gene. In DNA, the CDR3 is TGTGCCAGCAACTCGAGCGGGAGGGCCTGGGAGACCCAGTACTTC. Its translation is CASNSSGRAWETQYF.

The chain carries TRBV5-1 and TRBJ2-5, with 7 bases aligning to TRBD1. With V trimmed by 3 bases and J by 4 bases, 12 bases remained unmatched. From germline, CDR1 is SGHRS and CDR2 YFSETQ. The CDR3 consists of 16 residues. CDR3 loop: CASSSGQPLRRETQYF. CDR3 nucleotide sequence: TGCGCCAGCAGCTCGGGACAGCCCCTACGGAGAGAGACCCAGTACTTC. Variable domain in full (rest from reference TRBV5-1 and TRBJ2-5): KAGVTQTPRYLIKTRGQQVTLSCSPISGHRSVSWYQQTPGQGLQFLFEYFSETQRNKGNFPGRFSGRQFSNSRSEMNVSTLELGDSALYLCASSSGQPLRRETQYFGPGTRLLVL.

This chain joins TRBV11-3 and TRBJ2-1, with 10 bases lining up with TRBD1. Germline CDR1 and CDR2: SGHNT and YENEEA. CDR3 size: 16 residues. The V gene end was trimmed by 5 bases and the J gene end by 4 bases; junction bases not matched to a gene: 8. CDR3 coding DNA: TGTGCCAGCAGCCCAGGGGACAGGGGTCTATACAATGAGCAGTTCTTC. It encodes CASSPGDRGLYNEQFF.